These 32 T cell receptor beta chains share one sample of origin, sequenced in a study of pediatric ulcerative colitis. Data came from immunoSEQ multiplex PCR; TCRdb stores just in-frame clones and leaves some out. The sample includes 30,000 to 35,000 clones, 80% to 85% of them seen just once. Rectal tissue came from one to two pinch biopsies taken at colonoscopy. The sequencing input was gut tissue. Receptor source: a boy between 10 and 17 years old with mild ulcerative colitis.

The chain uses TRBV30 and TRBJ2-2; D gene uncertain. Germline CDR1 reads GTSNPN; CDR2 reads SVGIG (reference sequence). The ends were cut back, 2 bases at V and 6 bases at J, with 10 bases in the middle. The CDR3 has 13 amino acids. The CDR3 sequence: CAWSNEYAGELFF. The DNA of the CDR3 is TGTGCCTGGAGTAACGAGTACGCCGGGGAGCTGTTTTTT.

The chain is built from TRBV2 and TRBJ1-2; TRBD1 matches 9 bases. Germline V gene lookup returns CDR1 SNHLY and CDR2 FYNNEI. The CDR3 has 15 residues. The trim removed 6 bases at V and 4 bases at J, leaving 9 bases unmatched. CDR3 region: CASRRDRAASYGYTF. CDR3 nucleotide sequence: TGTGCCAGCAGACGGGACAGGGCGGCTAGCTATGGCTACACCTTC.

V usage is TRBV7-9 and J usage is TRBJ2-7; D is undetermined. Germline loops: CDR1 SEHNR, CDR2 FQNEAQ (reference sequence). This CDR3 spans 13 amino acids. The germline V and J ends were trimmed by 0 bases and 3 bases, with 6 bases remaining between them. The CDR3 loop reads CASSLASSYEQYF. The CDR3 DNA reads TGTGCCAGCAGCTTAGCCTCAAGCTACGAGCAGTACTTC.

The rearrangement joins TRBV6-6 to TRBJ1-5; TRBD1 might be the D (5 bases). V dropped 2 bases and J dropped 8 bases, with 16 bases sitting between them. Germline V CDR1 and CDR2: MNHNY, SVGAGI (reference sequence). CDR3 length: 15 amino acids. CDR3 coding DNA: TGTGCCAGCAGTTACCCCAATTTTTCCAGGGAGCCCCAGCATTTT. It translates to CASSYPNFSREPQHF.

CDR3 bases: TGTGCCAGCAGCCAAGATATGGCGGGGGGGGGTCAAGAGACCCAGTACTTC. Its translation is CASSQDMAGGGQETQYF. V gene TRBV4-2 combines with J gene TRBJ2-5, with 9 bases lining up with TRBD2. The CDR3 has 17 residues. Germline CDR1 reads LGHNA; CDR2 reads YNFKEQ. J lost 2 bases, V lost 0 bases, and 7 bases had no gene match.

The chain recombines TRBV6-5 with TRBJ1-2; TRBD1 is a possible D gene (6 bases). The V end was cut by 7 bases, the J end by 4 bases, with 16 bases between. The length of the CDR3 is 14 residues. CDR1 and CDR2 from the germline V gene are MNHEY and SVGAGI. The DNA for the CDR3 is TGTGCCAGCACCTTGGGACAAGGAGGCTATGGCTACACCTTC. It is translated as CASTLGQGGYGYTF.

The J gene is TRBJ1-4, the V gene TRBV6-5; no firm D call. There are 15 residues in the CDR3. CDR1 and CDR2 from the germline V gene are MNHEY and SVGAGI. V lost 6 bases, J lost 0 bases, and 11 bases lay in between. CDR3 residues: CASRTQPATNEKLFF. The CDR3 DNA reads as TGTGCCAGCAGAACCCAGCCTGCAACTAATGAAAAACTGTTTTTT.

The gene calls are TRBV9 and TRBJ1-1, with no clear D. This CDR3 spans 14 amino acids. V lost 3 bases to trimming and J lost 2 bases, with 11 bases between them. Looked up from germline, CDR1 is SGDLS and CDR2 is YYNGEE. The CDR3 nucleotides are TGTGCCAGCAGCGCTACCGCAGGCAACACTGAAGCTTTCTTT. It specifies CASSATAGNTEAFF.

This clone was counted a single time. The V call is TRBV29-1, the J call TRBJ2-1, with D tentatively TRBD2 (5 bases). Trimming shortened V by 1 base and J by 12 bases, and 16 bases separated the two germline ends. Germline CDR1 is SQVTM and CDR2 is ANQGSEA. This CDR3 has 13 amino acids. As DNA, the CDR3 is TGCAGCGTTGAAGTGGAGGCAGGCAGGAGGCAGTTCTTC. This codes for CSVEVEAGRRQFF.

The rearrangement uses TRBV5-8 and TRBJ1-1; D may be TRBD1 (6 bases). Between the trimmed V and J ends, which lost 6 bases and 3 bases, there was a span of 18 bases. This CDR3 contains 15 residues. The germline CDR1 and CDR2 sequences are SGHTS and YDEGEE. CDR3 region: CASKEGVLRDTEAFF. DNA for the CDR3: TGTGCCAGCAAAGAGGGGGTGCTACGGGACACTGAAGCTTTCTTT. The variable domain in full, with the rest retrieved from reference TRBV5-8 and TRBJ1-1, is EAGVTQSPTHLIKTRGQQATLRCSPISGHTSVYWYQQALGLGLQFLLWYDEGEERNRGNFPPRFSGRQFPNYSSELNVNALELEDSALYLCASKEGVLRDTEAFFGQGTRLTVV.

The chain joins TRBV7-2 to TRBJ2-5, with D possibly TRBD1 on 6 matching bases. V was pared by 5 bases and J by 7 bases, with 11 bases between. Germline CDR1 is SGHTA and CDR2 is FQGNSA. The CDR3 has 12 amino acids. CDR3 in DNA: TGTGCCAGCAGCGGGGGCAAGGTGACCCAGTACTTC. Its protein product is CASSGGKVTQYF. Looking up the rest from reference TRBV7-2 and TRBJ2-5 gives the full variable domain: GAGVSQSPSNKVTEKGKDVELRCDPISGHTALYWYRQSLGQGLEFLIYFQGNSAPDKSGLPSDRFSAERTGGSVSTLTIQRTQQEDSAVYLCASSGGKVTQYFGPGTRLLVL.

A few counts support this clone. CDR3 loop: CASSLTAVNQPQHF. CDR3 nucleotide sequence: TGTGCCAGCAGTCTGACCGCGGTAAATCAGCCCCAGCATTTT. V and J are TRBV6-5 and TRBJ1-5, with no clear D. This CDR3 spans 14 amino acids. Trimming removed 5 bases at V and 4 bases at J, with 12 bases between. The germline CDR1 and CDR2 sequences are MNHEY and SVGAGI.

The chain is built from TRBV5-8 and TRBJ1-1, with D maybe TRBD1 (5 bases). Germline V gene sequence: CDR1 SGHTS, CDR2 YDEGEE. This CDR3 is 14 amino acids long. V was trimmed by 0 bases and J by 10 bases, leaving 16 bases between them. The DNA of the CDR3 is TGTGCCAGCAGCTTGGCCCGGTTCTGGAGGGGAGCTTTCTTT. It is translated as CASSLARFWRGAFF.

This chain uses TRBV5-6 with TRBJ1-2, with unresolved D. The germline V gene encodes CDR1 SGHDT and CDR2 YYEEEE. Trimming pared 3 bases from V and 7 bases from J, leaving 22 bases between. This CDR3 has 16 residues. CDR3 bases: TGTGCCAGCAGCTCCTCCTCGAGGCGTACAGCGGGTGGCTACACCTTC. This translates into CASSSSSRRTAGGYTF.

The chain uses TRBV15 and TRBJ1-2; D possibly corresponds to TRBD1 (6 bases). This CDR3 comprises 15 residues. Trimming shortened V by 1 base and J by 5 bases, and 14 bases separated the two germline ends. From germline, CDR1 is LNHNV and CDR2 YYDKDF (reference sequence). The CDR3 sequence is CATSRATGFFYGYTF. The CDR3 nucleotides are TGTGCCACCAGCAGAGCTACAGGGTTTTTTTATGGCTACACCTTC.

In DNA, the CDR3 is TGCGCCAGCAGCTTGGGAATGGGGTCGACAGGGAACTATGGCTACACCTTC. Translated: CASSLGMGSTGNYGYTF. The chain recombines TRBV5-1 with TRBJ1-2; 7 positions match TRBD1. CDR3 size: 17 residues. V shed 0 bases and J 2 bases; nucleotides not matched to a gene: 10. Germline-derived CDR1 and CDR2 are SGHRS and YFSETQ.

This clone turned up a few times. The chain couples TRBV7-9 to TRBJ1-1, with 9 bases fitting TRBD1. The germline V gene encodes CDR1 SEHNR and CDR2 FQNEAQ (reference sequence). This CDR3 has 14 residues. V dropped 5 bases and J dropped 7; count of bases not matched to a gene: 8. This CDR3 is CASSPNRGQNEAFF. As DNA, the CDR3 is TGTGCCAGCAGCCCAAACAGGGGGCAGAATGAAGCTTTCTTT.

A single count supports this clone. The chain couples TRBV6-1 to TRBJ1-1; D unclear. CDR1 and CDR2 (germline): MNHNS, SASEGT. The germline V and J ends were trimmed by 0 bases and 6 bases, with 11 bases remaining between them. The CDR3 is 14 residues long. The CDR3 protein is CASSEAGRASEAFF. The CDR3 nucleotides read TGTGCCAGCAGTGAAGCCGGAAGAGCTTCTGAAGCTTTCTTT.

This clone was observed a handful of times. The CDR3 DNA sequence: TGTGCCTGGAGTTCGGGGTCCCGGTGGGGACTGTTTTTT. Translated, it gives CAWSSGSRWGLFF. This chain joins TRBV30 and TRBJ1-4; D gene uncertain. Germline assignment: CDR1 GTSNPN and CDR2 SVGIG (reference sequence). The CDR3 sequence is 13 residues long. V was cut by 2 bases and J by 13 bases, with 17 bases left in between.

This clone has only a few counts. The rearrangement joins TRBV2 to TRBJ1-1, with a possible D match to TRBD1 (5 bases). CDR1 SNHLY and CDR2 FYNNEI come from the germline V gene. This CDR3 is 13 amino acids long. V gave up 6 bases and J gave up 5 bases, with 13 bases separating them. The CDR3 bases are TGTGCCAGCAGGGAAAGACGACAGACTGAAGCTTTCTTT. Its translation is CASRERRQTEAFF.

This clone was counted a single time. In DNA form, the CDR3 reads TGTGCCAGCAGCCCATCGTCTTACAGTGGAAACACCATATATTTT. It yields the protein CASSPSSYSGNTIYF. This chain uses TRBV11-3 with TRBJ1-3; D not resolved. Germline loops: CDR1 SGHNT, CDR2 YENEEA. The CDR3 totals 15 residues. Trimming stripped 5 bases from V and 3 bases from J, with 14 bases between.

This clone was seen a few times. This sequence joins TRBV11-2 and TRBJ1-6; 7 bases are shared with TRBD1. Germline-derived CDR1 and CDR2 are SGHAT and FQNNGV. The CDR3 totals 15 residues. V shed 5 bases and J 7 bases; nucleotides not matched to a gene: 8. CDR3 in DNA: TGTGCCAGCAGCGACAGACAGGGCTGGAATTCACCCCTCCACTTT. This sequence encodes CASSDRQGWNSPLHF.

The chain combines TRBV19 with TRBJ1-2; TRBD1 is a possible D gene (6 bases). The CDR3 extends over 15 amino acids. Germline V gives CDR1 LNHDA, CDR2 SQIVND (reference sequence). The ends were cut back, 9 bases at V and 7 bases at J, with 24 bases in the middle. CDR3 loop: CASLGGARGFGGYTF. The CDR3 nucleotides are TGTGCCAGCCTCGGGGGCGCGCGAGGATTTGGTGGCTACACCTTC.

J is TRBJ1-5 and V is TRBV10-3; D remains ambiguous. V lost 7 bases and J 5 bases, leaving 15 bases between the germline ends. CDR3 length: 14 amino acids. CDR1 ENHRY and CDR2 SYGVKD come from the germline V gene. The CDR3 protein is CAITEFWGYQPQHF. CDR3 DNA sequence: TGTGCCATCACGGAGTTCTGGGGATATCAGCCCCAGCATTTT.

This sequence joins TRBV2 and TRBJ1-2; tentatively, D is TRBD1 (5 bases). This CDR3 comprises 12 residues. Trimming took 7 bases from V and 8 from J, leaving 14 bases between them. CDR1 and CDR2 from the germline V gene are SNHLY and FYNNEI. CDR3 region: CASNFPWDGYTF. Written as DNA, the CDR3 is TGTGCCAGCAACTTCCCCTGGGACGGCTACACCTTC. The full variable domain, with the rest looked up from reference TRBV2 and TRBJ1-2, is EPEVTQTPSHQVTQMGQEVILRCVPISNHLYFYWYRQILGQKVEFLVSFYNNEISEKSEIFDDQFSVERPDGSNFTLKIRSTKLEDSAMYFCASNFPWDGYTFGSGTRLTVV.

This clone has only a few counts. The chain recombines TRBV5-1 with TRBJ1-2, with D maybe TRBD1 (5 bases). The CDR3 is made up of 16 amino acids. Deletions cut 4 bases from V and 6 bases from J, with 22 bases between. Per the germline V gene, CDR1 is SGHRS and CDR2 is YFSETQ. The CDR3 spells CASSIAGGQGLHGYTF. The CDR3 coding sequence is TGCGCCAGCAGCATTGCCGGTGGGCAGGGACTTCATGGCTACACCTTC.

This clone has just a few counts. The CDR3 DNA follows: TGTGCCAGACAGACAGGGAAAGGGGCAGAAGCTTTCTTT. Translating it yields CARQTGKGAEAFF. The V call is TRBV6-4, the J call TRBJ1-1, with 7 bases aligning to TRBD1. CDR1 is MRHNA and CDR2 is SNTAGT in the germline V gene. The ends lost 9 bases at V and 8 bases at J; junction bases unmatched: 12. This CDR3 spans 13 amino acids.

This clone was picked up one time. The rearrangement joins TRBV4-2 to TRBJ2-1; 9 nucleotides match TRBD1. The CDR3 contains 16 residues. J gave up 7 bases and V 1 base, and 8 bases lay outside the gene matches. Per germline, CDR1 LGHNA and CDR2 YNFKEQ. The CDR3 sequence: CASSQAGQGYLNEQFF. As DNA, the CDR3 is TGTGCCAGCAGCCAAGCAGGACAGGGGTACCTAAATGAGCAGTTCTTC.

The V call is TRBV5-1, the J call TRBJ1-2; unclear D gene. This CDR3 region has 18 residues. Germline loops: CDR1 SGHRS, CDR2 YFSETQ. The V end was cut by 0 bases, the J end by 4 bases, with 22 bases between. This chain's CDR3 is CASSLAFEGTKPTYGYTF. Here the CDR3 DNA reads TGCGCCAGCAGCTTGGCCTTTGAGGGAACAAAACCGACCTATGGCTACACCTTC.

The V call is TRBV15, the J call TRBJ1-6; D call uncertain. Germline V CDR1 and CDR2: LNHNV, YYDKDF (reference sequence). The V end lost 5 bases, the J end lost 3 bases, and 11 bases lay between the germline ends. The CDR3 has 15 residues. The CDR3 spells CATSLPRLYNSPLHF. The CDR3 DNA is TGTGCCACCAGCCTGCCCCGCCTCTATAATTCACCCCTCCACTTT.

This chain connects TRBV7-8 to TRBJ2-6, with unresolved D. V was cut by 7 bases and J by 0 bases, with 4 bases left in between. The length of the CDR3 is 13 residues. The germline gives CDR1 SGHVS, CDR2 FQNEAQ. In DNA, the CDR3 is TGTGCCAGCAAGTTCTCTGGGGCCAACGTCCTGACTTTC. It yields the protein CASKFSGANVLTF.

The DNA of the CDR3 is TGTGCCAGCAGGCTACAGGGTAGCAATCAGCCCCAGCATTTT. Protein: CASRLQGSNQPQHF. The chain carries TRBV27 and TRBJ1-5; a weak D match, TRBD1 (6 bases). Germline-derived CDR1 and CDR2 are MNHEY and SMNVEV (reference sequence). V was cut by 6 bases and J by 0 bases, with 9 bases left in between. The CDR3 consists of 14 residues.